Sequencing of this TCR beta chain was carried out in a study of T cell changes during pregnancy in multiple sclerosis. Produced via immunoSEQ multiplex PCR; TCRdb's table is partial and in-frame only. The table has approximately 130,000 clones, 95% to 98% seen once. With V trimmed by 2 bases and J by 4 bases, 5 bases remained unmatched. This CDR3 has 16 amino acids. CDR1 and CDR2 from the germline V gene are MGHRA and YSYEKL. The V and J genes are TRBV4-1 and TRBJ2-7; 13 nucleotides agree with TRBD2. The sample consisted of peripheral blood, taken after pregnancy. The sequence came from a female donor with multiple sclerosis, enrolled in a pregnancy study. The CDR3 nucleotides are TGCGCCAGCAGCCAACGGACTAGCGGGAGTGTATACGAGCAGTACTTC. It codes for CASSQRTSGSVYEQYF.